Included here is one TCR beta chain sequence, with context. The antigen remains unidentified. The data were taken from a study of OX40 agonist ivuxolimab in advanced cancers. About the research overall: As their treatment, patients were administered ivuxolimab, an agonistic anti-OX40 (CD134) antibody. Of mixed ages from about 20 to 80 and averaging 60 years, the group was roughly 85% male.

Assay used: immunoSEQ multiplex PCR; TCRdb lists only in-frame clones, some missing. The data contain approximately 6,000 clones, roughly four fifths of them singletons. V lost 3 bases, J lost 4 bases, and 9 bases lay in between. CDR3 size: 13 residues. Germline V lookup: CDR1 SGHNT, CDR2 YENEEA. Overall study findings and caveats: CD4+ and CD8+ blood T cells expanded clonally by week 6 at 0.1 to 3.0 mg/kg.

The TCR originated in an adult with an advanced solid tumor such as melanoma, head and neck, liver or kidney cancer. The sequencing here drew on CD4+ or CD8+ T cells sorted from blood, taken in a trial of the OX40 agonist ivuxolimab. The chain carries TRBV11-3 and TRBJ2-5; a possible D gene is TRBD2 (6 bases). The CDR3 nucleotides are TGTGCCAGCAGCTTGACTAGTGGAGAGACCCAGTACTTC. It yields the protein CASSLTSGETQYF. Together with reference TRBV11-3 and TRBJ2-5, the CDR3 gives the full variable domain: EAGVVQSPRYKIIEKKQPVAFWCNPISGHNTLYWYLQNLGQGPELLIRYENEEAVDDSQLPKDRFSAERLKGVDSTLKIQPAELGDSAVYLCASSLTSGETQYFGPGTRLLVL.